This T cell receptor beta chain appears in the sequencing data of a study of beta chain features in type 1 diabetes. Regarding the study as a whole: Whether TCRB rearrangement is influenced by HLA type went unresolved here. cDNA-based reads could over-represent cells with high TCR expression.

The whole isolated RNA underwent reverse transcription, so sequencing captured expressed TCRB transcripts. An average of around 3.4 million reads was obtained for naive, central memory and regulatory T cell samples. TCRdb's copy holds only in-frame clones and misses some; the assay was immunoSEQ multiplex PCR. The sample consists of roughly 310,000 clones, approximately 10% of them appearing once. CDR1 and CDR2 from the germline V gene are SSHAT and FNYEAQ (reference sequence). The CDR3 extends over 16 amino acids. Of note for this clone: Its antigen is not identified. At one end the junction does not follow the germline gene, possibly because of a read error.

The receptor comes from a young woman in good health. Sample: naive CD4+ T cells from blood. The chain carries TRBV7-7 and TRBJ2-5; 9 nucleotides line up with TRBD2. The CDR3 is CASSPIAGTSSETQYF. The DNA for the CDR3 is TGTGCTAGCAGCCCTATCGCAGGGACTAGCTCTGAGACCCAGTACTTC.